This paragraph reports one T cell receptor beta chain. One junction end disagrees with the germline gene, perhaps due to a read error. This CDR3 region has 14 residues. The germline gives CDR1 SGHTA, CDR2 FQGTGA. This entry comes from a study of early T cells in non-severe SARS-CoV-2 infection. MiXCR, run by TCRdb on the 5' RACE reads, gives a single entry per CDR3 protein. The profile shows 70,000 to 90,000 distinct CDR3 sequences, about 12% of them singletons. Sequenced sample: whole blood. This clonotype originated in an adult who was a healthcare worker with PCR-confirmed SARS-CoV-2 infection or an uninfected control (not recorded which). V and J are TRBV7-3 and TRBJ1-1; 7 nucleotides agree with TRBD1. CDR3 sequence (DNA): TGTGCCAGCAGCTTAACCGGGACAGTCGCTGAAGTTTTCTTT. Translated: CASSLTGTVAEVFF.